The 2 T cell receptor beta chains in this list originate from one sample, sequenced in a study of Graves' ophthalmopathy and Graves' hyperthyroidism (dated 2018 in TCRdb). The sequencer listed for this sample is Illumina HiSeq 2000. For repertoire sequencing, TCR beta CDR3 regions were amplified from RNA transcripts. A first-round RT-PCR used HTBI primers with the Qiagen OneStep RT-PCR kit, followed by a second-round multiplex PCR, size selection and purification. The public reads were quality trimmed at Q25 with fastp and then assembled into clones with MiXCR by TCRdb, keeping productive beta chains. Each CDR3 protein appears once, grouped with its most common genes and DNA. The sample table records a few hundred thousand distinct CDR3 sequences; 15% of these occur just once. 7% of the sample is taken by the ten largest. The sample comprised peripheral blood. These receptors were collected from a woman aged 18-35 years with stable Graves' hyperthyroidism. Donor details come from another sample of the same person, matched by shared clones.

This clonotype has a handful of counts. The chain carries TRBV7-9 and TRBJ1-2; D possibly corresponds to TRBD1 (6 bases). The germline gives CDR1 SEHNR, CDR2 FQNEAQ (reference sequence). This CDR3 is 12 amino acids long. V was pared by 7 bases and J by 8 bases, with 14 bases between. As DNA, the CDR3 is TGTGCCAGCACCGAACAGGGCGAGGGCTACACCTTC. Its protein is CASTEQGEGYTF.

This clonotype was seen ten or more times. The V call is TRBV12-5, the J call TRBJ1-5; the D gene is possibly TRBD1 (6 bases). The germline CDR1 and CDR2 sequences are LGHNT and FRNRAP. The CDR3 consists of 15 residues. The V end was cut by 0 bases, the J end by 5 bases, with 11 bases between. DNA of the CDR3: TGTGCTAGTGGTTTGGTACCGGACAGATATCAGCCCCAGCATTTT. It codes for CASGLVPDRYQPQHF. The full variable domain, in which reference TRBV12-5 and TRBJ1-5 provide the parts outside the CDR3, is DARVTQTPRHKVTEMGQEVTMRCQPILGHNTVFWYRQTMMQGLELLAYFRNRAPLDDSGMPKDRFSAEMPDATLATLKIQPSEPRDSAVYFCASGLVPDRYQPQHFGDGTRLSIL.